This TCR beta chain was observed in a study of T cell responses to AZD1222 COVID-19 vaccine. Study conclusions and caveats: Mostly white British, mostly female donors; authors suggested clonal diversity may be underestimated. Receipt of two AZD1222 doses was followed by a rise in Spike-specific TCR breadth and depth. Across spike, vaccine-associated CD4 TCRs were found, dominant at 160-218 and 743-854. At baseline, just six or seven AZD1222 recipients tested seropositive.

Germline V gene sequence: CDR1 SNHLY, CDR2 FYNNEI. The CDR3 extends over 18 amino acids. V gave up 5 bases and J gave up 0 bases, with 20 bases separating them. A note on this clone: Its antigen is not identified.

Repertoires were generated with immunoSEQ multiplex PCR, while TCRdb's copy carries only in-frame clones and drops some. The sample holds about 140,000 clones; over 85% are singletons and the top ten take approximately 1.5%. The TCR originated in an adult in good health. The sequences come from peripheral blood, collected on day 0 of AZD1222 vaccination. V usage is TRBV2 and J usage is TRBJ1-5; TRBD1 might be the D (5 bases). The CDR3 nucleotides are TGTGCCAGCAGTTCCCGCGGGACGGATGGTTATAGCAATCAGCCCCAGCATTTT. Amino acids: CASSSRGTDGYSNQPQHF. The whole variable domain, filled in from reference TRBV2 and TRBJ1-5, reads EPEVTQTPSHQVTQMGQEVILRCVPISNHLYFYWYRQILGQKVEFLVSFYNNEISEKSEIFDDQFSVERPDGSNFTLKIRSTKLEDSAMYFCASSSRGTDGYSNQPQHFGDGTRLSIL.